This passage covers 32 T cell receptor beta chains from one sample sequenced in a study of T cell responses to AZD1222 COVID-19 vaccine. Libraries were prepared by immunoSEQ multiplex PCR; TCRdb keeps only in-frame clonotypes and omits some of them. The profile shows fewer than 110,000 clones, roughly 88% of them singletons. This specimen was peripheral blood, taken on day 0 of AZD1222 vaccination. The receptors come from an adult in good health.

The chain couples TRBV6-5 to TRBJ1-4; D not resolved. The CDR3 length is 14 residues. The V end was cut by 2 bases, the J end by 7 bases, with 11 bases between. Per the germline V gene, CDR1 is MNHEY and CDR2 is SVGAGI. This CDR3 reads CASSYGVLVEKLFF. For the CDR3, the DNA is TGTGCCAGCAGTTACGGAGTTCTCGTTGAAAAACTGTTTTTT.

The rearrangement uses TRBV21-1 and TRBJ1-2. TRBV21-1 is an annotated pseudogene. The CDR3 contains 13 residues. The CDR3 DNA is TGTGCCAGCAGCAAAGGTTTCGAGAATGGCTACACCTTC. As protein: CASSKGFENGYTF.

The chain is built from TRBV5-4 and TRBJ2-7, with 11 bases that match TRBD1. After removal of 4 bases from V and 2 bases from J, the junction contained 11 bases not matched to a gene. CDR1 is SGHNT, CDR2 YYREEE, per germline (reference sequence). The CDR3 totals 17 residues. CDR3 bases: TGTGCCAGCAGCCCTATGGGGGACAGGGGGAAGACCTACGAGCAGTACTTC. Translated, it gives CASSPMGDRGKTYEQYF.

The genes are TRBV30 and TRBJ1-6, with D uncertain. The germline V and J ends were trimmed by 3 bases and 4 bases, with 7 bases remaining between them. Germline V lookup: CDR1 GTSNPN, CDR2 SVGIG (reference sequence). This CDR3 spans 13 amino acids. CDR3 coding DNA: TGTGCCTGGAGACGAACTTATAATTCACCCCTCCACTTT. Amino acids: CAWRRTYNSPLHF.

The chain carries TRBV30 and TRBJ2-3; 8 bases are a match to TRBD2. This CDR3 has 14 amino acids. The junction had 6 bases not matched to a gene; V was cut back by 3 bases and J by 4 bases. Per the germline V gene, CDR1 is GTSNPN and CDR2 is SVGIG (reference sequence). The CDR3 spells CAWRLAGSADTQYF. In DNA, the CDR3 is TGTGCCTGGAGATTAGCGGGGAGTGCAGATACGCAGTATTTT.

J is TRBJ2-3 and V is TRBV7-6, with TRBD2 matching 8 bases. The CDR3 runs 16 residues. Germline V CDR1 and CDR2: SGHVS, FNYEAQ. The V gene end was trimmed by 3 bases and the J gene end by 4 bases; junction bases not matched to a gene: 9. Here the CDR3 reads CASSFFSGALPDTQYF. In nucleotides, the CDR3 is TGTGCCAGCAGCTTCTTTAGCGGGGCCCTCCCAGATACGCAGTATTTT.

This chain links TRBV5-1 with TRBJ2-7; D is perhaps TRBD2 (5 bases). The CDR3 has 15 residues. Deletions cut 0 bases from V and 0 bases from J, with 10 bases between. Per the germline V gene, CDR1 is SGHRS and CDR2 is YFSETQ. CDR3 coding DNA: TGCGCCAGCAGCTTGGACGGGGATCACTCCTACGAGCAGTACTTC. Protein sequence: CASSLDGDHSYEQYF.

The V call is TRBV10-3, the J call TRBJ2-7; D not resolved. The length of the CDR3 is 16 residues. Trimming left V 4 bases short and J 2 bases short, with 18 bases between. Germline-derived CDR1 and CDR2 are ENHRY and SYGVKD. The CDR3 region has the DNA TGTGCCATCAGTGCGTCGACCGGGCTAATGGCCTACGAGCAGTACTTC. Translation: CAISASTGLMAYEQYF.

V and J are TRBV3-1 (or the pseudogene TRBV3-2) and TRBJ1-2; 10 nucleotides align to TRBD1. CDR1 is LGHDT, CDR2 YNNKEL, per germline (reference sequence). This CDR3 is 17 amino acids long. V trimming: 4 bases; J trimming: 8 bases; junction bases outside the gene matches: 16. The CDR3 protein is CASSLKLGDRGYGGYTF. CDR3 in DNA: TGTGCCAGCAGCCTAAAGTTGGGGGACAGGGGTTATGGAGGCTACACCTTC.

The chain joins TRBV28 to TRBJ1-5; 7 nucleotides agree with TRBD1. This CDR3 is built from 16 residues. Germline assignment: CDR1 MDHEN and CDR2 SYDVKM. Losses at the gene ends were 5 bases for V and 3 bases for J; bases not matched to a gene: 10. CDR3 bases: TGTGCCAGCAGTCGCCGGGACAGCAACCTCAATCAGCCCCAGCATTTT. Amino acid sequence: CASSRRDSNLNQPQHF.

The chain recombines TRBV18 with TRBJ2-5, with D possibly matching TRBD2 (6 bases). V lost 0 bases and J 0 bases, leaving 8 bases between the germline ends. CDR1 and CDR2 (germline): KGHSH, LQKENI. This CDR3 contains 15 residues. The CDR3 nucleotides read TGTGCCAGCTCACCACCGGGACTGTACCAAGAGACCCAGTACTTC. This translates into CASSPPGLYQETQYF.

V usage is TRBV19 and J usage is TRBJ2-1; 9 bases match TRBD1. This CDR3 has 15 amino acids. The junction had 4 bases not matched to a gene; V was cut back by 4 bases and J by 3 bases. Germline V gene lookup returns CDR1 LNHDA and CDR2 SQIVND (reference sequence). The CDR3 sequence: CASSRAGQGYNEQFF. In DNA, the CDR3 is TGTGCCAGTAGTAGGGCGGGACAGGGCTACAATGAGCAGTTCTTC.

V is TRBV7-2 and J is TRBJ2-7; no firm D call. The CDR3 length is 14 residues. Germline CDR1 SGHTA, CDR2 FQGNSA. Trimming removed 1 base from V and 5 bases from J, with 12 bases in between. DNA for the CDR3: TGTGCCAGCAGCTTAGAAATTGTTGGCCACGAGCAGTACTTC. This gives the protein CASSLEIVGHEQYF.

CDR3 loop: CASSLGGEGDTEFPTEAFF. The CDR3 DNA sequence: TGTGCCAGCAGCTTAGGTGGAGAGGGGGATACCGAATTCCCCACTGAAGCTTTCTTT. This sequence joins TRBV7-8 and TRBJ1-1; TRBD1 might be the D (6 bases). CDR3 length: 19 residues. Between the trimmed V and J ends, which lost 1 base and 4 bases, there was a span of 25 bases. The germline V gene has CDR1 SGHVS and CDR2 FQNEAQ.

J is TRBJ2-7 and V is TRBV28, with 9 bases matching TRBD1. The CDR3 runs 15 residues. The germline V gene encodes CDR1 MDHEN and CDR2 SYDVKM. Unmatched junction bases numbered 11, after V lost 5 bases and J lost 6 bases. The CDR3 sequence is CASSNRQGDLVEQYF. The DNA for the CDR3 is TGTGCCAGCAGTAACAGACAGGGGGATCTGGTCGAGCAGTACTTC.

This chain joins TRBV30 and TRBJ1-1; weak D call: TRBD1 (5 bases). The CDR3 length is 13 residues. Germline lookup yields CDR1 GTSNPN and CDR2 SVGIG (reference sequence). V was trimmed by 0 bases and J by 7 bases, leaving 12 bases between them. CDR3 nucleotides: TGTGCCTGGAGTGTTACAGGCGCCCTTGAAGCTTTCTTT. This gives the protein CAWSVTGALEAFF.

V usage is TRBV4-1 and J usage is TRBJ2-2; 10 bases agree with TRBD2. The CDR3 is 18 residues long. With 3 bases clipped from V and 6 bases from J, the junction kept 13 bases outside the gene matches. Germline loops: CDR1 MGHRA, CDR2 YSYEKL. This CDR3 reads CASSQGGAGGPRAGELFF. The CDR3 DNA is TGCGCCAGCAGCCAGGGGGGAGCGGGGGGGCCTCGAGCCGGGGAGCTGTTTTTT.

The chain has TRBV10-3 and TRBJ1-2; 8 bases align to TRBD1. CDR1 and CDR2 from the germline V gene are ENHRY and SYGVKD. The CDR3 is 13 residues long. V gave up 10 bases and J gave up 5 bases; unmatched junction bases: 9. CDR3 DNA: TGTGCCACCACGACAGGGGATGTGTATGGCTACACCTTC. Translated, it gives CATTTGDVYGYTF.

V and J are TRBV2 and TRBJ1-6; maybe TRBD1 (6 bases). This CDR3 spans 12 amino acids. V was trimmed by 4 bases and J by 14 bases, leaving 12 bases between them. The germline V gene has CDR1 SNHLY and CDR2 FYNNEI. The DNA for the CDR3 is TGTGCCAGCAGTGTACAGGGTCAGGCCCTCCACTTT. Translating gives CASSVQGQALHF.

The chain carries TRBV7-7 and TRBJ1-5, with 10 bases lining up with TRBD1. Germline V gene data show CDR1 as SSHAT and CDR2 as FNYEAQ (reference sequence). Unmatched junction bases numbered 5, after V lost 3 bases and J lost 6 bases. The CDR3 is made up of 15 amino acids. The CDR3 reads CASSLDRGKGQPQHF. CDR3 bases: TGTGCCAGCAGCTTGGACAGGGGGAAGGGTCAGCCCCAGCATTTT.

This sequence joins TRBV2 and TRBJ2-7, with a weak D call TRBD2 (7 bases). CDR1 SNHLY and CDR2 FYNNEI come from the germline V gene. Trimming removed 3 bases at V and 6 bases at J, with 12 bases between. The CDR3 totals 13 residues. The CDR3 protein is CASSDQGRVEQYF. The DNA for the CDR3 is TGTGCCAGCAGTGATCAGGGGAGGGTCGAGCAGTACTTC.

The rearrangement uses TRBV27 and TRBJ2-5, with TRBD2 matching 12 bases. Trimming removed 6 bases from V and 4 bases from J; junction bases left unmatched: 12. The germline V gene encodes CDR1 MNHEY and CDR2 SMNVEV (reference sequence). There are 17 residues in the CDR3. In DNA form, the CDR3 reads TGTGCCAGCAGACCCCTAGCGGGGGGGATATACGGAGAGACCCAGTACTTC. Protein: CASRPLAGGIYGETQYF.

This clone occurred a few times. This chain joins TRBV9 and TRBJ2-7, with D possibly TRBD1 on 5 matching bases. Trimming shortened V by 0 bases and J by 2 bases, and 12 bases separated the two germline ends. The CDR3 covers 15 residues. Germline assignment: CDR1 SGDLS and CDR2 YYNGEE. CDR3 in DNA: TGTGCCAGCAGCGTAGAGGGGAACGGACCCTACGAGCAGTACTTC. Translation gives CASSVEGNGPYEQYF.

CDR3 nucleotides: TGTGCCAGCACCAAGGCTGGTTCCAACACTGAAGCTTTCTTT. This translates into CASTKAGSNTEAFF. The V gene is TRBV6-5, the J gene TRBJ1-1; D is undetermined. CDR3 length: 14 amino acids. Germline V gene lookup returns CDR1 MNHEY and CDR2 SVGAGI. V shed 7 bases and J shed 2 bases, with 14 bases lying between them.

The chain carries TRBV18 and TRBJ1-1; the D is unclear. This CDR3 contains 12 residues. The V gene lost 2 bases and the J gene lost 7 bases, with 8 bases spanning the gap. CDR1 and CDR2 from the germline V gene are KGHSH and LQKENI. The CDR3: CASSPYGGEAFF. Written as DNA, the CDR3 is TGTGCCAGCTCACCATACGGAGGTGAAGCTTTCTTT.

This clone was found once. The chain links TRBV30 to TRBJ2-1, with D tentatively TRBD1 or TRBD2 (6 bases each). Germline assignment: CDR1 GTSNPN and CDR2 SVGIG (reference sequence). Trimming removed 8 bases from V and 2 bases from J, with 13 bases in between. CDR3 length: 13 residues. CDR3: CAAPGEAYNEQFF. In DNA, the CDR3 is TGTGCCGCCCCAGGGGAGGCCTACAATGAGCAGTTCTTC.

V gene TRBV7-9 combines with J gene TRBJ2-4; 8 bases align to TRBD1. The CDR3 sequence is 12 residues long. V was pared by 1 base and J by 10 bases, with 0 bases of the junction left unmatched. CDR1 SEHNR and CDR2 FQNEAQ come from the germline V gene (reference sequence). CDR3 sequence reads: CASSLGQGIQYF. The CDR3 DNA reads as TGTGCCAGCAGCTTAGGACAGGGGATTCAGTACTTC. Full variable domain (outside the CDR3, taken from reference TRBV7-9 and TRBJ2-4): DTGVSQNPRHKITKRGQNVTFRCDPISEHNRLYWYRQTLGQGPEFLTYFQNEAQLEKSRLLSDRFSAERPKGSFSTLEIQRTEQGDSAMYLCASSLGQGIQYFGAGTRLSVL.

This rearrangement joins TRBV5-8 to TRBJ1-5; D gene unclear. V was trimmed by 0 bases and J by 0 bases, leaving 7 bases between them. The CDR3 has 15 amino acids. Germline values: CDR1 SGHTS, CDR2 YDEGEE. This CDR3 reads CASSLGGYSNQPQHF. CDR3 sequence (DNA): TGTGCCAGCAGCTTGGGAGGCTATAGCAATCAGCCCCAGCATTTT.

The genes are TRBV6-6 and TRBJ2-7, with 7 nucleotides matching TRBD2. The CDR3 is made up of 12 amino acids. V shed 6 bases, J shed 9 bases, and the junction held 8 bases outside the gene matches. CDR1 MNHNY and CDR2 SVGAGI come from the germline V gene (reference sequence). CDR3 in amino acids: CASSHGGLAQYF. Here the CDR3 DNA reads TGTGCCAGCAGCCACGGGGGGTTAGCGCAGTACTTC.

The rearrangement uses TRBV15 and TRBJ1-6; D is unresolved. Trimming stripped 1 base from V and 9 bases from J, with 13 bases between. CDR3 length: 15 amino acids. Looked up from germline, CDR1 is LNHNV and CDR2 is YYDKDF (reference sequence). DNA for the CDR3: TGTGCCACCAGCAGAGTGGCTGGGATCGGTTCACCCCTCCACTTT. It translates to CATSRVAGIGSPLHF.

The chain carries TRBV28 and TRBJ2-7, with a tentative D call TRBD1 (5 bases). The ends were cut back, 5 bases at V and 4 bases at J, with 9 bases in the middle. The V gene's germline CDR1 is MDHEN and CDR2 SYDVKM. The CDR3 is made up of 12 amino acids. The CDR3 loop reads CASSRQIYEQYF. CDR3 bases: TGTGCCAGCAGTCGACAGATTTACGAGCAGTACTTC.

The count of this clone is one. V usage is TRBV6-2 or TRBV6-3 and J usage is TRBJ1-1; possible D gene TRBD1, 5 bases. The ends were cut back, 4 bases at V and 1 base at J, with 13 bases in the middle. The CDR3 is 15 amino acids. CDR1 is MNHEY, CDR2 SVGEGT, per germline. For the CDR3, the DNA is TGTGCCAGCAGTTCTTGGGGCGGGAAGAACACTGAAGCTTTCTTT. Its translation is CASSSWGGKNTEAFF.